This T cell receptor beta chain was identified in a study of cytomegalovirus exposure and HLA in healthy donors. Overall study results and limits: The investigators catalogued some 150 TCR beta chains as cytomegalovirus-associated. The CMV antigen specificity of a few CMV-associated chains was confirmed through in vitro analysis.

The assay was immunoSEQ multiplex PCR, and TCRdb's table has in-frame clones only and misses some. The table lists 300,000 or so clones, 88% of them singletons. The V gene's germline CDR1 is ENHRY and CDR2 SYGVKD. Trimming shortened V by 5 bases and J by 4 bases, and 14 bases separated the two germline ends. CDR3 length: 14 amino acids. Remarks on this clone: The antigen remains unidentified.

This sequence joins TRBV10-3 and TRBJ2-5; the D gene is possibly TRBD1 (7 bases). Material for sequencing was PBMCs. The TCR sequence derives from a young man in good health and CMV-seronegative. CDR3 DNA sequence: TGTGCCATCAGTTACGGACAGGAGGGAGAGACCCAGTACTTC. Its translation is CAISYGQEGETQYF.